The clone carrying this T cell receptor beta chain has only a few counts. This record belongs to a study of T cell responses to AZD1222 COVID-19 vaccine. The V gene lost 6 bases and the J gene lost 5 bases, with 22 bases spanning the gap. CDR1 is MDHEN and CDR2 is SYDVKM in the germline V gene. The CDR3 has 16 residues. Clones were read by immunoSEQ multiplex PCR, and TCRdb kept only the in-frame ones, dropping some. The data show about 170,000 clones, with approximately 90% seen just once and approximately 6.9% held by the top ten. The TCR was taken from an adult in good health. The sample here was peripheral blood, taken on day 0 of AZD1222 vaccination. V gene TRBV28 combines with J gene TRBJ1-1; D possibly corresponds to TRBD1 (6 bases). CDR3 protein: CASSPWGIQGSTEAFF. The CDR3 DNA is TGTGCCAGCAGCCCCTGGGGTATTCAGGGGAGTACTGAAGCTTTCTTT.